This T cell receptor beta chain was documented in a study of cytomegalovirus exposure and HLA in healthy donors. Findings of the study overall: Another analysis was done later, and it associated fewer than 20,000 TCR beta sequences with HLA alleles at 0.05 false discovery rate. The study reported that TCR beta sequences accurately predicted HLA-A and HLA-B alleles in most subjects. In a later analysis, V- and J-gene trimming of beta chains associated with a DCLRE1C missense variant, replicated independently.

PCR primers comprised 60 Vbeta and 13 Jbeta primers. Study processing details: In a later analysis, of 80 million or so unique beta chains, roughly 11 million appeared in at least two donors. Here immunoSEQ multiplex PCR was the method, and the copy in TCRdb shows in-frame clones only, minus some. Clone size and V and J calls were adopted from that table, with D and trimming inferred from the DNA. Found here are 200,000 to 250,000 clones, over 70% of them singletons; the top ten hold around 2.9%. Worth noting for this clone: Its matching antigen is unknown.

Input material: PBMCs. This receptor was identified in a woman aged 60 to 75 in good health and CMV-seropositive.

The CDR3 protein is CASSPGPGNTIYF. CDR3 DNA: TGTGCCAGTTCTCCTGGGCCTGGAAACACCATATATTTT. This chain uses TRBV19 with TRBJ1-3, with D unresolved. Germline V gene data show CDR1 as LNHDA and CDR2 as SQIVND (reference sequence). The germline V and J ends were trimmed by 8 bases and 2 bases, with 10 bases remaining between them. This CDR3 contains 13 residues.